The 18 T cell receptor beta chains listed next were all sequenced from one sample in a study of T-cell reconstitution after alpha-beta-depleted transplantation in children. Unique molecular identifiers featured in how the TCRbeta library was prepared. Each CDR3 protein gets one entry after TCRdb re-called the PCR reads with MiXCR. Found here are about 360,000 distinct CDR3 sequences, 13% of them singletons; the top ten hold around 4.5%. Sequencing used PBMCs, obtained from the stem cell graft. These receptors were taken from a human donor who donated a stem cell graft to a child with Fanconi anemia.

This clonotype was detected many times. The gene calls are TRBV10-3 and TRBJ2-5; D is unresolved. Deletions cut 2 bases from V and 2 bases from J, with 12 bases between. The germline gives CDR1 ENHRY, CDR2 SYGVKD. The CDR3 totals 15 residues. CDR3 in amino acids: CAISEVAGTQETQYF. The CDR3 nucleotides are TGTGCCATCAGTGAGGTAGCAGGAACACAAGAGACCCAGTACTTC.

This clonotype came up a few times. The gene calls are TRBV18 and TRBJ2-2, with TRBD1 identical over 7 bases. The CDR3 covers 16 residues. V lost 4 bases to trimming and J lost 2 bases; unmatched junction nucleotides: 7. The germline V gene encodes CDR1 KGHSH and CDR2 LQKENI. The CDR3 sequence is CASSRIRDSNTGELFF. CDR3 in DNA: TGTGCCAGCTCACGTATCCGGGACAGCAACACCGGGGAGCTGTTTTTT.

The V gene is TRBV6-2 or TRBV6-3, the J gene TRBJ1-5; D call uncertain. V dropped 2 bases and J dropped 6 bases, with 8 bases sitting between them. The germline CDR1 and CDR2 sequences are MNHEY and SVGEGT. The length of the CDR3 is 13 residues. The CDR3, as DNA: TGTGCCAGCAGTTACAATAGGTTTCAGCCCCAGCATTTT. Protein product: CASSYNRFQPQHF.

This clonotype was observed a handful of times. The CDR3 DNA is TGTGCCAGCAGCCAAGGGGGGACTAGCGGGGGGGCCTACCAAGAGACCCAGTACTTC. Its protein is CASSQGGTSGGAYQETQYF. The rearrangement joins TRBV3-1 to TRBJ2-5, with 16 bases fitting TRBD2. Germline CDR1 LGHDT, CDR2 YNNKEL (reference sequence). The V gene end was trimmed by 1 base and the J gene end by 0 bases; junction bases not matched to a gene: 5. The CDR3 covers 19 residues.

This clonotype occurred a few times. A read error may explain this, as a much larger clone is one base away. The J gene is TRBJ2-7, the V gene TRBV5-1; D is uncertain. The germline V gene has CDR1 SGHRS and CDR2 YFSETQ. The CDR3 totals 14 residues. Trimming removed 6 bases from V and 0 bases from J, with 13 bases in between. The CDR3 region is CASILSSPSYEQYF. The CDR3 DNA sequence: TGCGCCAGCATCTTAAGCAGTCCCTCCTACGAGCAGTACTTC. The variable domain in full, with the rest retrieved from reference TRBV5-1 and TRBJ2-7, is KAGVTQTPRYLIKTRGQQVTLSCSPISGHRSVSWYQQTPGQGLQFLFEYFSETQRNKGNFPGRFSGRQFSNSRSEMNVSTLELGDSALYLCASILSSPSYEQYFGPGTRLTVT.

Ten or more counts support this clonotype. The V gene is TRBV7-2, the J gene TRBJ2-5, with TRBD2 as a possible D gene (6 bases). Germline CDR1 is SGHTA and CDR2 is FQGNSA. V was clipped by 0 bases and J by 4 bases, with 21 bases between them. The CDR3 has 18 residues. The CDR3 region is CASSLARPGLRTLETQYF. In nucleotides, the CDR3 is TGTGCCAGCAGCTTAGCCAGGCCGGGACTTCGAACTTTAGAGACCCAGTACTTC. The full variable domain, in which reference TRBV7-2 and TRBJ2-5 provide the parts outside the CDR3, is GAGVSQSPSNKVTEKGKDVELRCDPISGHTALYWYRQSLGQGLEFLIYFQGNSAPDKSGLPSDRFSAERTGGSVSTLTIQRTQQEDSAVYLCASSLARPGLRTLETQYFGPGTRLLVL.

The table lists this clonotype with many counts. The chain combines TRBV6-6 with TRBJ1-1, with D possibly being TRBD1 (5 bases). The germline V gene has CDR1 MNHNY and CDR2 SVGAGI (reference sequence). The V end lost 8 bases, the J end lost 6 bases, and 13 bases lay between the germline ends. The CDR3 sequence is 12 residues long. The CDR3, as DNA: TGTGCCAGCCGTCAGGGTGATGCTGAAGCTTTCTTT. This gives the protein CASRQGDAEAFF.

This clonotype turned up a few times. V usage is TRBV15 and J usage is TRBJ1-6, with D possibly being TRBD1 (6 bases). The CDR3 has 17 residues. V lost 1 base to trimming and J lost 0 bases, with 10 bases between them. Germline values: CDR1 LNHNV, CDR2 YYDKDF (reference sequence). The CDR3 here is CATSRVRGSSYNSPLHF. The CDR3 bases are TGTGCCACCAGCAGAGTAAGGGGGAGCTCCTATAATTCACCCCTCCACTTT.

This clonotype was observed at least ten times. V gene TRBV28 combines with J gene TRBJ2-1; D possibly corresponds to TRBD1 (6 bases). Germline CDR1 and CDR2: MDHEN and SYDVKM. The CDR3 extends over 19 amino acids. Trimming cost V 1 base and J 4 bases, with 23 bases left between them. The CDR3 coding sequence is TGTGCCAGCAGTTTATTGCTAGTGAAGGACAGACAGCGATACAATGAGCAGTTCTTC. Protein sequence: CASSLLLVKDRQRYNEQFF.

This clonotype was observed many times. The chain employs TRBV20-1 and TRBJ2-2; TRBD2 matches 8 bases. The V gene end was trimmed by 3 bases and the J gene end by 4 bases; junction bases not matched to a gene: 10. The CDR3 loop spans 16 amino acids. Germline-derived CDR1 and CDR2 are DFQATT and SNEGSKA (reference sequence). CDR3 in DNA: TGCAGTGCTAGTCCTCTGCGGGGGGAAGGCACCGGGGAGCTGTTTTTT. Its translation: CSASPLRGEGTGELFF.

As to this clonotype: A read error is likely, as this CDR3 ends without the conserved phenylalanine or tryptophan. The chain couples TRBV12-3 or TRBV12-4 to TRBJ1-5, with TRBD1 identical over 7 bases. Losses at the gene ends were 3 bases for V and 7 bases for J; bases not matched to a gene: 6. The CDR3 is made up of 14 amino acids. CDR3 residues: CASSLTGRGQPQHY. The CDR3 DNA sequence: TGTGCCAGCAGTTTGACAGGGAGGGGACAGCCCCAGCATTAT.

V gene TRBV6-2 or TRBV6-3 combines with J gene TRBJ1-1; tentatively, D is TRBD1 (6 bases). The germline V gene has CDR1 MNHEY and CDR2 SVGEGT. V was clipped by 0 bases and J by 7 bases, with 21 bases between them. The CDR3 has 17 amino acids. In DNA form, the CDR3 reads TGTGCCAGCAGTTACTCTCTGGCAGGGGCGTACGGGGATGAAGCTTTCTTT. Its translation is CASSYSLAGAYGDEAFF.

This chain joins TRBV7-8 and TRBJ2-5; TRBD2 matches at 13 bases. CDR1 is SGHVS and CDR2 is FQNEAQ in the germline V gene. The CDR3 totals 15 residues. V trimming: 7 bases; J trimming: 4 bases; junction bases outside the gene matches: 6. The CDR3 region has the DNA TGTGCCAGCACGTTACTAGCGGGGGGGATAGAGACCCAGTACTTC. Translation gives CASTLLAGGIETQYF.

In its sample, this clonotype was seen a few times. CDR3 protein: CASSPVGWLTEAFF. CDR3 sequence (DNA): TGTGCCAGCAGCCCTGTCGGTTGGCTCACTGAAGCTTTCTTT. The chain links TRBV6-2 or TRBV6-3 to TRBJ1-1; D is uncertain. CDR1 is MNHEY, CDR2 SVGEGT, per germline. The CDR3 spans 14 residues. Trimming took 6 bases from V and 4 from J, leaving 15 bases between them.

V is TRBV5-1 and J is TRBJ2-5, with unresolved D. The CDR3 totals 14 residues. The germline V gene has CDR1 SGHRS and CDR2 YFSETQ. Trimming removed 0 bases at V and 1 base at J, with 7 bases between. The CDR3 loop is CASSLAPGQETQYF. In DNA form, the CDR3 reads TGCGCCAGCAGCTTGGCGCCAGGCCAAGAGACCCAGTACTTC. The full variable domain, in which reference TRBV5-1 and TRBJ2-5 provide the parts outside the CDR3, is KAGVTQTPRYLIKTRGQQVTLSCSPISGHRSVSWYQQTPGQGLQFLFEYFSETQRNKGNFPGRFSGRQFSNSRSEMNVSTLELGDSALYLCASSLAPGQETQYFGPGTRLLVL.

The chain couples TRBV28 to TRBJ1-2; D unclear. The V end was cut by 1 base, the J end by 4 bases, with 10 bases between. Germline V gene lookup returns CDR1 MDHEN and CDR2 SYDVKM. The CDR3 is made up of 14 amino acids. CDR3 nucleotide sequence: TGTGCCAGCAGTTTATTAGCCCAGACCTATGGCTACACCTTC. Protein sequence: CASSLLAQTYGYTF.

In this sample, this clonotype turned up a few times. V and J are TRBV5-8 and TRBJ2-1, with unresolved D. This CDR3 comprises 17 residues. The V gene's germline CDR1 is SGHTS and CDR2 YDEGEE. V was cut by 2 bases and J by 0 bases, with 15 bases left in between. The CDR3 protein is CASSLFRHLSSYNEQFF. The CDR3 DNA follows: TGTGCCAGCAGCTTATTTAGACACCTGAGCTCCTACAATGAGCAGTTCTTC.

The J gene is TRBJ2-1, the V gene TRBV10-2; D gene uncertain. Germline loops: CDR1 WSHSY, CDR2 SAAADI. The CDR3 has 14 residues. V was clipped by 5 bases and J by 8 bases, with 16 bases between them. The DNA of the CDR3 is TGCGCCAGCAGTCCTCTCCGGCCGGGCGATGAGCAGTTCTTC. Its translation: CASSPLRPGDEQFF.